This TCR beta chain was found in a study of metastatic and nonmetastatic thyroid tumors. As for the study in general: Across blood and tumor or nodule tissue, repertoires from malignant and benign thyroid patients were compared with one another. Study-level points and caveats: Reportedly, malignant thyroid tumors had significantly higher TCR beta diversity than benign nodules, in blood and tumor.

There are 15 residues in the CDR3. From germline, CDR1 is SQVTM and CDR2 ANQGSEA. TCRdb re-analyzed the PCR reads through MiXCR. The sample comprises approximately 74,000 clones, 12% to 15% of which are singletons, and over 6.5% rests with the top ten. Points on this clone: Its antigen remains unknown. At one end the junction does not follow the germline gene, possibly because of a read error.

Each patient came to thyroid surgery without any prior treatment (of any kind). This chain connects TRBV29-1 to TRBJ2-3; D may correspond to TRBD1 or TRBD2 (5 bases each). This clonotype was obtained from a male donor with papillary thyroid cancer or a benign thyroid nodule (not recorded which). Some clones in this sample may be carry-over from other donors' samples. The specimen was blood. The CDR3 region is CSVEDRRGDVYTHYF. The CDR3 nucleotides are TGCAGCGTTGAAGATCGGAGAGGGGACGTGTATACGCATTATTTT.